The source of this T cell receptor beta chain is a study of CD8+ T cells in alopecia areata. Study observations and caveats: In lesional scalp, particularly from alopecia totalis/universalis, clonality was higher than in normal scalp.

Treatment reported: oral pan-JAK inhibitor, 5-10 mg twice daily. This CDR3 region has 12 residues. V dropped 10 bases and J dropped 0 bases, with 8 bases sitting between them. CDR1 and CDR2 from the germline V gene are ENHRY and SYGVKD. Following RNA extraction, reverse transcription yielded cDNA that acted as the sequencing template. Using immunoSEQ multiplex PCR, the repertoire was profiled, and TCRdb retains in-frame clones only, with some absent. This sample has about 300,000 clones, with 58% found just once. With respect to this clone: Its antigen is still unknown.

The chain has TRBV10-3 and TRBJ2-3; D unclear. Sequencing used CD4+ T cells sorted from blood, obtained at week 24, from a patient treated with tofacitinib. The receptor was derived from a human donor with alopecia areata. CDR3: CATSSSTDTQYF. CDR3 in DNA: TGTGCCACCTCCTCGAGCACAGATACGCAGTATTTT.